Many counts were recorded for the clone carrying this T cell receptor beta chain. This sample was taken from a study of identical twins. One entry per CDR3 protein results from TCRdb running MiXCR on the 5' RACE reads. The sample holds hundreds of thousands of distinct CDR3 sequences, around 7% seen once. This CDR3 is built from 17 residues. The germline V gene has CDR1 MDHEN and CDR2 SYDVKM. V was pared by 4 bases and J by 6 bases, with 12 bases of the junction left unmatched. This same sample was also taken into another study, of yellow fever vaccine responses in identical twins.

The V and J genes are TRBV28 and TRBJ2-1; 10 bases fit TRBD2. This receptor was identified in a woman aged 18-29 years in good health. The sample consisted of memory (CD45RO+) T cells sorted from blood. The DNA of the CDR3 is TGTGCCAGCAGTTACGGTGCTAGCGGGAGAAAGTTCAATGAGCAGTTCTTC. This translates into CASSYGASGRKFNEQFF.